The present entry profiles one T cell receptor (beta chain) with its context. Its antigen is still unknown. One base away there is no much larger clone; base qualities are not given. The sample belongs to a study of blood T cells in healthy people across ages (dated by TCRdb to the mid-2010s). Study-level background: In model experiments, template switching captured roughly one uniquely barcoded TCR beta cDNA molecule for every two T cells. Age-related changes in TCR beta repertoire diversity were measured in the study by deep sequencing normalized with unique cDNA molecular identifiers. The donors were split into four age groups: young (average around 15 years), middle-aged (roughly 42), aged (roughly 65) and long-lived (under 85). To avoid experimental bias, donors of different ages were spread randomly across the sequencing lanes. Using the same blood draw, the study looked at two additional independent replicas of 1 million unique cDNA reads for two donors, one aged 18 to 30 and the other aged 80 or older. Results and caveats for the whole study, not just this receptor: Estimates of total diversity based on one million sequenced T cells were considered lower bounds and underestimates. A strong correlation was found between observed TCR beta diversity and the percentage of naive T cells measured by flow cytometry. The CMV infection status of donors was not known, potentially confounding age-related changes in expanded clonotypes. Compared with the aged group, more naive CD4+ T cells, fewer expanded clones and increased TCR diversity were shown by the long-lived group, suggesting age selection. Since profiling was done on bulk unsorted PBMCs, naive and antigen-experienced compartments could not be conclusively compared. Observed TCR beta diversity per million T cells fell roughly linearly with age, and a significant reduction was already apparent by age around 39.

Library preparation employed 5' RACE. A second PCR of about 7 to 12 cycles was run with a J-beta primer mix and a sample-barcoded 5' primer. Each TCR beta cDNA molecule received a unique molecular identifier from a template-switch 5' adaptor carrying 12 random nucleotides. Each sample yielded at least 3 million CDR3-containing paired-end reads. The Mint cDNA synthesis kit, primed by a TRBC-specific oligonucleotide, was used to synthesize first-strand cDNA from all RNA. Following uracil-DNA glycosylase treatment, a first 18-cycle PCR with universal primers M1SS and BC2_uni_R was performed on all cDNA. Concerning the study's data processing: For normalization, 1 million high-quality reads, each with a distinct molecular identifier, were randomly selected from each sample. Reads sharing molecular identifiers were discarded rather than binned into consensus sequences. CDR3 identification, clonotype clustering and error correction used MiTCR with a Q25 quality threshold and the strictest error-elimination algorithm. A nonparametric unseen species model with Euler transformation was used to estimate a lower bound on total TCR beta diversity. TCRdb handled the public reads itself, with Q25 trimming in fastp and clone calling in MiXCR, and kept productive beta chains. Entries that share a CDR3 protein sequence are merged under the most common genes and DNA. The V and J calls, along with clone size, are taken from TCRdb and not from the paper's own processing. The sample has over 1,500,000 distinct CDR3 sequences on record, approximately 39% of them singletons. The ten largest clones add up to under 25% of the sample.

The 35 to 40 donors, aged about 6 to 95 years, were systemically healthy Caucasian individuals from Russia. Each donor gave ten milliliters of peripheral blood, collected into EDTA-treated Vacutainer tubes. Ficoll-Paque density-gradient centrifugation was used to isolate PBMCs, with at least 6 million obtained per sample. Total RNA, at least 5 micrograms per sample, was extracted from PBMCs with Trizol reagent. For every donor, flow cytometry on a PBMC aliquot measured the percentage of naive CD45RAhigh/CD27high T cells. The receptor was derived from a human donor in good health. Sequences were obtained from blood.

The DNA reads as follows: TGTGCCAGTAGTATTTTGGCTGACCAGCCCCAGCATTTT. Protein translation: CASSILADQPQHF. The rearranged chain carries TRBV19 and TRBJ1-5; there is no confident call for the D gene. The germline V gene (reference sequence) gives CDR1 as LNHDA and CDR2 as SQIVND. Reading from cysteine to phenylalanine, the CDR3 counts 13 amino acids. Only CDR3 DNA remains: 39 bases, in frame from the first base. Trimming removed 3 bases from V and 7 bases from J, leaving 10 bases between the germline ends.